Below are 22 T cell receptor beta chains sequenced from a single sample in a study of T cell responses to AZD1222 COVID-19 vaccine. TCRdb's table, derived via immunoSEQ multiplex PCR, lists solely in-frame clones and lacks some. Of about 140,000 clones listed, about 92% are singletons. The sequencing used peripheral blood, collected on day 0 of AZD1222 vaccination. These receptors were collected from an adult in good health.

The chain joins TRBV3-1 (or the pseudogene TRBV3-2) to TRBJ2-1; D perhaps matches TRBD1 (6 bases). CDR1 LGHDT and CDR2 YNNKEL come from the germline V gene (reference sequence). The V end lost 3 bases, the J end lost 0 bases, and 12 bases lay between the germline ends. The CDR3 contains 16 residues. CDR3 loop: CASSHPRGFSYNEQFF. The CDR3 nucleotides read TGTGCCAGCAGCCATCCCAGGGGTTTCTCCTACAATGAGCAGTTCTTC.

The rearrangement joins TRBV11-1 to TRBJ2-7, with 12 bases aligning to TRBD2. The CDR3 length is 15 residues. The germline gives CDR1 SGHAT, CDR2 FQDESV (reference sequence). V lost 5 bases, J lost 6 bases, and 8 bases stayed unmatched. The chain's CDR3 is CASSPGLAGPLEQYF. As DNA, the CDR3 is TGTGCCAGCAGCCCGGGACTAGCGGGCCCCCTCGAGCAGTACTTC.

The gene calls are TRBV19 and TRBJ1-2; the D is unclear. In germline, CDR1 is LNHDA, CDR2 SQIVND (reference sequence). This CDR3 spans 16 amino acids. V lost 5 bases, J lost 4 bases, and 20 bases lay in between. The CDR3 coding sequence is TGTGCCAGTAGTTTTTCTATTACAGTCGGTGCCTATGGCTACACCTTC. It yields the protein CASSFSITVGAYGYTF.

The table lists this clone with a count of one. The gene calls are TRBV4-3 and TRBJ1-1; TRBD1 might be the D (5 bases). This CDR3 is 16 amino acids long. V dropped 1 base and J dropped 2 bases, with 14 bases sitting between them. Germline CDR1 LGHNA, CDR2 YSLEER. CDR3 region: CASSQAPTAFNTEAFF. DNA of the CDR3: TGCGCCAGCAGCCAAGCTCCGACAGCCTTTAACACTGAAGCTTTCTTT.

The V call is TRBV7-9, the J call TRBJ1-6; D not resolved. Germline V CDR1 and CDR2: SEHNR, FQNEAQ (reference sequence). The CDR3 runs to 12 residues. V was clipped by 2 bases and J by 8 bases, with 4 bases between them. CDR3 sequence reads: CASSLLDSPLHF. Here the CDR3 DNA reads TGTGCCAGCAGCTTATTGGATTCACCCCTCCACTTT.

V is TRBV6-4 and J is TRBJ1-5, with a weak D call TRBD1 (6 bases). Trimming cost V 9 bases and J 0 bases, with 15 bases left between them. This CDR3 has 15 residues. Germline CDR1 is MRHNA and CDR2 is SNTAGT. CDR3 region: CARHHRADSNQPQHF. CDR3 nucleotides: TGTGCCAGACACCACAGGGCTGATAGCAATCAGCCCCAGCATTTT.

This chain joins TRBV18 and TRBJ1-5; the D gene is possibly TRBD1 (5 bases). The CDR3 covers 13 residues. Per the germline V gene, CDR1 is KGHSH and CDR2 is LQKENI. The ends were cut back, 4 bases at V and 4 bases at J, with 8 bases in the middle. The CDR3 sequence: CASSLDRNQPQHF. For the CDR3, the DNA is TGTGCCAGCTCACTCGACAGAAATCAGCCCCAGCATTTT.

The chain couples TRBV4-2 to TRBJ2-1; perhaps D is TRBD1 or TRBD2 (5 bases each). The CDR3 is made up of 14 amino acids. Trimming shortened V by 1 base and J by 5 bases, and 9 bases separated the two germline ends. Looked up from germline, CDR1 is LGHNA and CDR2 is YNFKEQ. DNA of the CDR3: TGTGCCAGCAGCCAAGGGGACCTAAACAATGAGCAGTTCTTC. Residues: CASSQGDLNNEQFF.

The V call is TRBV7-8, the J call TRBJ1-4, with D perhaps matching TRBD1 (6 bases). The CDR3 consists of 13 residues. With 5 bases removed from V and 8 bases from J, the gap between germline ends came to 12 bases. Germline loops: CDR1 SGHVS, CDR2 FQNEAQ. The CDR3 loop is CASSLRTDEKLFF. DNA for the CDR3: TGTGCCAGCAGCCTAAGGACAGACGAAAAACTGTTTTTT.

In this sample, this clone turned up once. The chain employs TRBV27 and TRBJ1-1, with 10 bases matching TRBD1. The V gene's germline CDR1 is MNHEY and CDR2 SMNVEV (reference sequence). The CDR3 runs to 15 residues. Trimming cost V 6 bases and J 5 bases; bases outside gene matches: 9. The CDR3 reads CASSRKTGGVTEAFF. The DNA of the CDR3 is TGTGCCAGCAGCAGAAAGACAGGGGGCGTAACTGAAGCTTTCTTT.

J is TRBJ1-4 and V is TRBV19; 9 bases map to TRBD1. The trim removed 4 bases at V and 5 bases at J, leaving 5 bases unmatched. Germline loops: CDR1 LNHDA, CDR2 SQIVND (reference sequence). CDR3 size: 15 residues. CDR3 loop: CASSTGTGRNEKLFF. The CDR3 coding sequence is TGTGCCAGTAGTACTGGGACAGGGAGAAATGAAAAACTGTTTTTT.

This chain joins TRBV18 and TRBJ1-2; possible D gene TRBD1, 5 bases. Between the trimmed V and J ends, which lost 8 bases and 8 bases, there was a span of 15 bases. The CDR3 has 12 amino acids. CDR1 is KGHSH and CDR2 is LQKENI in the germline V gene. The CDR3 here is CASRGRDGGYTF. CDR3 coding DNA: TGTGCCAGCCGAGGACGGGACGGAGGCTACACCTTC.

This chain uses TRBV5-6 with TRBJ2-3; D might be TRBD2 (5 bases). This CDR3 region has 17 residues. Germline V gene lookup returns CDR1 SGHDT and CDR2 YYEEEE. Trimming left V 0 bases short and J 2 bases short, with 16 bases between. CDR3 residues: CASSLVVSLALTDTQYF. The CDR3 DNA reads as TGTGCCAGCAGCTTGGTTGTCTCTCTAGCTCTCACAGATACGCAGTATTTT.

The gene calls are TRBV6-6 and TRBJ2-5; D uncertain. The CDR3 length is 12 residues. Trimming stripped 6 bases from V and 2 bases from J, with 7 bases between. Germline CDR1 reads MNHNY; CDR2 reads SVGAGI (reference sequence). DNA of the CDR3: TGTGCCAGCAGGAGAACACAAGAGACCCAGTACTTC. Its protein product is CASRRTQETQYF.

The CDR3 DNA reads TGTGCCAGCAGCTCAGGCCAGGGCATCTCGGGCGGCTACACCTTC. It is translated as CASSSGQGISGGYTF. This chain joins TRBV11-1 and TRBJ1-2, with D perhaps matching TRBD1 (5 bases). The CDR3 totals 15 residues. V was shortened by 4 bases and J by 8 bases, with 20 bases between the two germline ends. Germline V CDR1 and CDR2: SGHAT, FQDESV (reference sequence).

As to this clone: Additional DNA sequences in this sample encode the identical CDR3. The V gene is TRBV24-1, the J gene TRBJ2-7; D is perhaps TRBD1 (6 bases). Looked up from germline, CDR1 is KGHDR and CDR2 is SFDVKD. V lost 3 bases and J lost 7, with 9 bases in between. The CDR3 is 12 amino acids. The CDR3 reads CATSDPTGEQYF. The CDR3, as DNA: TGTGCCACCAGTGATCCAACAGGGGAGCAGTACTTC.

The chain uses TRBV5-1 and TRBJ2-3; 7 bases match TRBD1. V lost 4 bases to trimming and J lost 1 base; unmatched junction nucleotides: 0. The CDR3 runs 13 residues. Germline V gene sequence: CDR1 SGHRS, CDR2 YFSETQ. As DNA, the CDR3 is TGCGCCAGCAGCGGACAGGGCACAGATACGCAGTATTTT. Translated, it gives CASSGQGTDTQYF.

This chain links TRBV6-5 with TRBJ1-4, with a possible D match to TRBD1 (5 bases). CDR1 MNHEY and CDR2 SVGAGI come from the germline V gene. Trimming took off 5 bases at V and 0 bases at J, with 10 bases between the two ends. There are 15 residues in the CDR3. In nucleotides, the CDR3 is TGTGCCAGCAGTATAGGGACGGCAACTAATGAAAAACTGTTTTTT. Protein sequence: CASSIGTATNEKLFF.

This clone was picked up one time. The chain carries TRBV19 and TRBJ1-1; possible D gene TRBD1, 6 bases. V lost 6 bases and J 4 bases, leaving 12 bases between the germline ends. Germline-derived CDR1 and CDR2 are LNHDA and SQIVND (reference sequence). The CDR3 consists of 13 residues. The CDR3 protein is CASSVEGGTEAFF. The CDR3 nucleotides are TGTGCCAGTAGCGTGGAGGGGGGCACTGAAGCTTTCTTT.

The V gene is TRBV28, the J gene TRBJ2-2; D unclear. Trimming left V 3 bases short and J 4 bases short, with 6 bases between. Germline V CDR1 and CDR2: MDHEN, SYDVKM. The CDR3 loop spans 13 amino acids. The CDR3 region has the DNA TGTGCCAGCAGTTTCTTGGGCACCGGGGAGCTGTTTTTT. Amino acids: CASSFLGTGELFF. Full variable domain (outside the CDR3, taken from reference TRBV28 and TRBJ2-2): DVKVTQSSRYLVKRTGEKVFLECVQDMDHENMFWYRQDPGLGLRLIYFSYDVKMKEKGDIPEGYSVSREKKERFSLILESASTNQTSMYLCASSFLGTGELFFGEGSRLTVL.

This chain joins TRBV30 and TRBJ2-1; a weak D match, TRBD2 (5 bases). V was pared by 0 bases and J by 8 bases, with 11 bases between. The germline gives CDR1 GTSNPN, CDR2 SVGIG (reference sequence). The CDR3 extends over 13 amino acids. The CDR3 loop reads CAWSVLELDEQFF. The CDR3 region has the DNA TGTGCCTGGAGTGTACTAGAATTGGATGAGCAGTTCTTC. The whole variable domain, remainder taken from reference TRBV30 and TRBJ2-1, is SQTIHQWPATLVQPVGSPLSLECTVEGTSNPNLYWYRQAAGRGLQLLFYSVGIGQISSEVPQNLSASRPQDRQFILSSKKLLLSDSGFYLCAWSVLELDEQFFGPGTRLTVL.

The chain joins TRBV20-1 to TRBJ2-1; possible D gene TRBD1, 5 bases. V lost 3 bases and J 5 bases, leaving 8 bases between the germline ends. Germline V gene sequence: CDR1 DFQATT, CDR2 SNEGSKA (reference sequence). The CDR3 totals 12 residues. Here the CDR3 DNA reads TGCAGTGCTAGTCGACAGAACAATGAGCAGTTCTTC. It codes for CSASRQNNEQFF.